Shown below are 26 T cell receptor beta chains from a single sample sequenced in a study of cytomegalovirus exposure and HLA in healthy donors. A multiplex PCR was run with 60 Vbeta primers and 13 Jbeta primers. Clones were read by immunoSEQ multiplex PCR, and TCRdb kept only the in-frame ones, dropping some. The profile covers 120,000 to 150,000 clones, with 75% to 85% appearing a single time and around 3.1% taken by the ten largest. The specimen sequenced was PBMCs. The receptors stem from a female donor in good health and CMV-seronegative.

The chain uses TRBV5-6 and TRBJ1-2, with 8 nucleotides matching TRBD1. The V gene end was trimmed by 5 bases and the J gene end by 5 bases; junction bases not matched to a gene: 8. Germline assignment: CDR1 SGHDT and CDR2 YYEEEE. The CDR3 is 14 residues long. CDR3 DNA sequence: TGTGCCAGCAGTTTGACAGGGGCGCTATATGGCTACACCTTC. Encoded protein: CASSLTGALYGYTF.

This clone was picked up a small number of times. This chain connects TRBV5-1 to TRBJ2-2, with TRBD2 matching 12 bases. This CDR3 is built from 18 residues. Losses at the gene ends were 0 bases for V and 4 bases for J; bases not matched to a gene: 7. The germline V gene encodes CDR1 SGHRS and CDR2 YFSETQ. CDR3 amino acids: CASSLEASGGAGTGELFF. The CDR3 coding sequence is TGCGCCAGCAGCTTGGAAGCTAGCGGGGGGGCTGGCACCGGGGAGCTGTTTTTT.

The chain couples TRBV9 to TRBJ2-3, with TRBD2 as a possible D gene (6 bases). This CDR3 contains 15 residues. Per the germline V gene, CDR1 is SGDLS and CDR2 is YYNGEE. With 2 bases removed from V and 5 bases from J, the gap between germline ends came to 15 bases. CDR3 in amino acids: CASSVATRLGDTQYF. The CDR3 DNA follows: TGTGCCAGCAGCGTGGCTACCAGACTAGGAGATACGCAGTATTTT.

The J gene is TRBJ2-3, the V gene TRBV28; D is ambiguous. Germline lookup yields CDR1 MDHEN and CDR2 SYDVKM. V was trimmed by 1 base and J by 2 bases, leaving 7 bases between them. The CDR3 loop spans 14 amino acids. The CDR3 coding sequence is TGTGCCAGCAGTTTATTGCAGGACACAGATACGCAGTATTTT. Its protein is CASSLLQDTDTQYF.

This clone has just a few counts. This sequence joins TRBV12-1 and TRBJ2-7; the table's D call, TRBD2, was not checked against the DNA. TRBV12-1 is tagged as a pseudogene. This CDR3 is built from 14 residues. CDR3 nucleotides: TGTGCCACCTGGACTAGCGGGAGAACATACGAGCAGTACTTC. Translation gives CATWTSGRTYEQYF.

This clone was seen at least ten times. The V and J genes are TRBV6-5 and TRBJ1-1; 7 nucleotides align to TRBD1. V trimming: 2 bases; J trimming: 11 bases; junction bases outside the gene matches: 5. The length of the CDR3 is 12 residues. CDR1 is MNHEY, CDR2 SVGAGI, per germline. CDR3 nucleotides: TGTGCCAGCAGTTACCCGACAGGGAGGGCTTTCTTT. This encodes CASSYPTGRAFF.

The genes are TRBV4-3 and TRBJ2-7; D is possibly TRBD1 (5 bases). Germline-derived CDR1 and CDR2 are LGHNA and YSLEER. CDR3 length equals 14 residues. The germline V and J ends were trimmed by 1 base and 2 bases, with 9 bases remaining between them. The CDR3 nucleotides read TGCGCCAGCAGCCAAGGGGGCGACACCTACGAGCAGTACTTC. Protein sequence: CASSQGGDTYEQYF.

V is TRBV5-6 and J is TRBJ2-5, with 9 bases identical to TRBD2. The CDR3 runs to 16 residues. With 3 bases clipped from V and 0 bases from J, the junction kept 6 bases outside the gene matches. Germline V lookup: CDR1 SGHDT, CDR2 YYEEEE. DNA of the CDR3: TGTGCCAGCAGCTGGGTAGCGGGGGAGTACCAAGAGACCCAGTACTTC. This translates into CASSWVAGEYQETQYF. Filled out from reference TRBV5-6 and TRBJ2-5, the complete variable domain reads DAGVTQSPTHLIKTRGQQVTLRCSPKSGHDTVSWYQQALGQGPQFIFQYYEEEERQRGNFPDRFSGHQFPNYSSELNVNALLLGDSALYLCASSWVAGEYQETQYFGPGTRLLVL.

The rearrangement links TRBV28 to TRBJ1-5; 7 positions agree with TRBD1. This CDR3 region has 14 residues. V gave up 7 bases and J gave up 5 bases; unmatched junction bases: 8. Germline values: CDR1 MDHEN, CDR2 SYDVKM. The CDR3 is CASTTGAGYQPQHF. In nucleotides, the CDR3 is TGTGCCAGCACCACAGGGGCAGGGTATCAGCCCCAGCATTTT.

The CDR3 region has the DNA TGTGCCAGCAGCTTAGGTCTAGCGGGGGGCTACGAGCAGTACTTC. It codes for CASSLGLAGGYEQYF. The V and J genes are TRBV7-9 and TRBJ2-7, with 11 nucleotides matching TRBD2. The CDR3 consists of 15 residues. Losses at the gene ends were 1 base for V and 3 bases for J; bases not matched to a gene: 2. CDR1 and CDR2 (germline): SEHNR, FQNEAQ (reference sequence).

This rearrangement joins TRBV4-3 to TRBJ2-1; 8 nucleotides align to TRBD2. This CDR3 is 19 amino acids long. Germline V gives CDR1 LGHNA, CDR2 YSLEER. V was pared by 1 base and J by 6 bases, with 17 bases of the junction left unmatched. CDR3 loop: CASSQVITGGAGAPNEQFF. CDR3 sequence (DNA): TGCGCCAGCAGCCAAGTAATCACGGGTGGAGCGGGAGCCCCCAATGAGCAGTTCTTC.

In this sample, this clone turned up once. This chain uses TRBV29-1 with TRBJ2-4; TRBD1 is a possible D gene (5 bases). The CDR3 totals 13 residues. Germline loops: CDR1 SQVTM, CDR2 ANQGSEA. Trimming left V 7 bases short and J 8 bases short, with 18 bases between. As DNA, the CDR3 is TGCAGCGGCTCGCCAGGGTTAGGGGACATTCAGTACTTC. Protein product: CSGSPGLGDIQYF.

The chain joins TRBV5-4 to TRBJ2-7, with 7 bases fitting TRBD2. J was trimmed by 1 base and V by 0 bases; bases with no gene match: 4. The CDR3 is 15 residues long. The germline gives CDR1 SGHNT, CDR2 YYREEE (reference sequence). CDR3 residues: CASSLGAGDSYEQYF. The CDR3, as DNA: TGTGCCAGCAGCTTGGGGGCGGGAGATTCCTACGAGCAGTACTTC.

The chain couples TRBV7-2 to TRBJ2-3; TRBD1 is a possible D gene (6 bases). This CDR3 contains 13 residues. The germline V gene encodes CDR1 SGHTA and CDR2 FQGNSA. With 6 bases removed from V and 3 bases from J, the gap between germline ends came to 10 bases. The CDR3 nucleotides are TGTGCCAGCAGGGAGAGGGGGACAGATACGCAGTATTTT. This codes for CASRERGTDTQYF.

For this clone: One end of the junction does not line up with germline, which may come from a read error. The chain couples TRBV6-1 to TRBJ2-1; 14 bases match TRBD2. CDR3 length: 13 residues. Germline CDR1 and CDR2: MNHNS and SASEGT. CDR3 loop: CASSEDGLAGGVF. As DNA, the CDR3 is TGTGCCAGCAGTGAAGACGGACTAGCGGGGGGCGTCTTC.

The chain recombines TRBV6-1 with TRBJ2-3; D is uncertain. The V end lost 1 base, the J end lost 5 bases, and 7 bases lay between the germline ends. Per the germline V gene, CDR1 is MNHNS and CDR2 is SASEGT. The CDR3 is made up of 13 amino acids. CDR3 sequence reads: CASSEGGGDTQYF. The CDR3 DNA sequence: TGTGCCAGCAGTGAAGGCGGCGGAGATACGCAGTATTTT.

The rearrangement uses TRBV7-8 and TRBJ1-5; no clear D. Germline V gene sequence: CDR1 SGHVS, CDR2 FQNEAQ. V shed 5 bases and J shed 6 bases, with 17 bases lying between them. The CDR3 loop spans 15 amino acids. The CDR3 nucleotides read TGTGCCAGCAGCCCATCAAGGCAGGTTAGTCAGCCCCAGCATTTT. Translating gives CASSPSRQVSQPQHF. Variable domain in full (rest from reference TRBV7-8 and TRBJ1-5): GAGVSQSPRYKVAKRGQDVALRCDPISGHVSLFWYQQALGQGPEFLTYFQNEAQLDKSGLPSDRFFAERPEGSVSTLKIQRTQQEDSAVYLCASSPSRQVSQPQHFGDGTRLSIL.

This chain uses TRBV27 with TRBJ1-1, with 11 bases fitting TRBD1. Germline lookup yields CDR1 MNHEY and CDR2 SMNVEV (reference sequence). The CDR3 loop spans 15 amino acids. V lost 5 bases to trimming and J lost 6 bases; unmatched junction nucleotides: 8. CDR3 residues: CASSPRTGGTSEAFF. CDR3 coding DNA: TGTGCCAGCAGTCCTCGGACAGGGGGCACCTCTGAAGCTTTCTTT.

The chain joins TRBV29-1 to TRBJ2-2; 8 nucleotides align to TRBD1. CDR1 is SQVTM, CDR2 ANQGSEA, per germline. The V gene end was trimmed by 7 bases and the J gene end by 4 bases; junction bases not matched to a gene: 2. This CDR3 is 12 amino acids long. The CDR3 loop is CSADRATGELFF. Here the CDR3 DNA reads TGCAGCGCGGACAGGGCCACCGGGGAGCTGTTTTTT.

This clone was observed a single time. The CDR3 DNA reads TGTGCCTCGATCGGGTGGGCTAGCGGGCACAATGAGCAGTTCTTC. Translating it yields CASIGWASGHNEQFF. The chain combines TRBV30 with TRBJ2-1; 8 bases are a match to TRBD2. Germline lookup yields CDR1 GTSNPN and CDR2 SVGIG (reference sequence). J gave up 5 bases and V 7 bases, and 13 bases lay outside the gene matches. The CDR3 sequence is 15 residues long.

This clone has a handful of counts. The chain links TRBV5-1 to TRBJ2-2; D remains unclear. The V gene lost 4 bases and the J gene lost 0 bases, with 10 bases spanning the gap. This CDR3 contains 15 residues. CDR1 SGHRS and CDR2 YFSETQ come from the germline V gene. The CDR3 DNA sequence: TGCGCCAGCAGCCGCCGGAGCCCGAACACCGGGGAGCTGTTTTTT. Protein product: CASSRRSPNTGELFF. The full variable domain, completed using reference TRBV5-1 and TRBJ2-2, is KAGVTQTPRYLIKTRGQQVTLSCSPISGHRSVSWYQQTPGQGLQFLFEYFSETQRNKGNFPGRFSGRQFSNSRSEMNVSTLELGDSALYLCASSRRSPNTGELFFGEGSRLTVL.

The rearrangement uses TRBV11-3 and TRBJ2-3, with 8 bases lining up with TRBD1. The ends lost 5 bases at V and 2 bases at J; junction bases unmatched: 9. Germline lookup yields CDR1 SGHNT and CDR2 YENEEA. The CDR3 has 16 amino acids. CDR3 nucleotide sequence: TGTGCCAGCAGCCAGCGGACAGGGCTCCACACAGATACGCAGTATTTT. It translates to CASSQRTGLHTDTQYF.

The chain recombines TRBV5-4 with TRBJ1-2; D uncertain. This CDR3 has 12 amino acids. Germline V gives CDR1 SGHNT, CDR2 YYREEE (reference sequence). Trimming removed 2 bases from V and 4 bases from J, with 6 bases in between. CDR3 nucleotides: TGTGCCAGCAGCTTTGGCATCTATGGCTACACCTTC. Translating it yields CASSFGIYGYTF.

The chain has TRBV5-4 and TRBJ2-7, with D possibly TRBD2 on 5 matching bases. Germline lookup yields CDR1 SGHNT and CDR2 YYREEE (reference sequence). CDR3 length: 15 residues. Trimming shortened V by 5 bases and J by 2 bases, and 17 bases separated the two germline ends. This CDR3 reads CASSQAERHPYEQYF. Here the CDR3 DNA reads TGTGCCAGCAGTCAAGCGGAACGGCACCCCTACGAGCAGTACTTC.

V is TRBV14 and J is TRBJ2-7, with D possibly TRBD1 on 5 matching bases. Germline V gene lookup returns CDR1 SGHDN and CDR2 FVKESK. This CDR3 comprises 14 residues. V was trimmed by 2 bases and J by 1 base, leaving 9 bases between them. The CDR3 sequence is CASSQTDSSYEQYF. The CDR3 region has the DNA TGTGCCAGCAGCCAAACCGACAGTTCCTACGAGCAGTACTTC.

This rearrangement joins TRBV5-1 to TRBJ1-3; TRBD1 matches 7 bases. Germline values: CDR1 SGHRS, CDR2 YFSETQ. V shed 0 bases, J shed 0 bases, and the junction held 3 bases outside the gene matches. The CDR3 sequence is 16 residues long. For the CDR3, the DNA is TGCGCCAGCAGCTTGGCCAGGGGGGCCTCTGGAAACACCATATATTTT. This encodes CASSLARGASGNTIYF.